This TCR beta chain was observed in a study of cytomegalovirus exposure and HLA in healthy donors. General observations from the study: A cluster of highly shared sequence variants was likely a sequencing artifact. In most subjects, TCR beta sequences reportedly gave accurate predictions of HLA-A and HLA-B alleles. Most of the CMV-associated TCR beta chains (in a later analysis) appeared to be HLA-restricted. Most TCR sequences were seen very rarely across donors, but some public TCRs occurred in many.

This PCR relied on a set of 60 Vbeta primers and 13 Jbeta primers. Clones were sequenced by immunoSEQ multiplex PCR, and TCRdb holds only the in-frame ones, with some missing. This table holds about 110,000 clones, about 75% found once. In this sample, this clone turned up a few times. Its antigen is not known. Specimen: PBMCs. This TCR derives from a male donor in good health and CMV-seropositive.

CDR3 in amino acids: CAWSVGTGNTEAFF. Written as DNA, the CDR3 is TGTGCCTGGAGTGTAGGAACAGGGAACACTGAAGCTTTCTTT. The V and J genes are TRBV30 and TRBJ1-1; a possible D gene is TRBD1 (5 bases). The CDR3 contains 14 residues. Trimming removed 0 bases at V and 1 base at J, with 9 bases between. Germline CDR1 GTSNPN, CDR2 SVGIG (reference sequence).